This entry is about one T cell receptor (beta chain). This clone may be a read error of a much larger clone one base away. This sample was taken from a study of T-cell reconstitution after alpha-beta-depleted transplantation in children. The TCRbeta library was prepared with unique molecular identifiers. From the PCR reads, TCRdb called clonotypes with MiXCR, one entry per CDR3 protein. Here the sample spans approximately 1,000,000 distinct CDR3 sequences, about 29% being singletons. CDR1 is MNHNY, CDR2 SVGAGI, per germline (reference sequence). This CDR3 contains 11 residues. The source material was PBMCs, mostly from graft donor cells, sampled 360 days after TCRalphabeta/CD19-depleted stem cell transplant. The sequence came from a boy under three years old who had a stem cell transplant for SCID, so the T cells may come from the graft donor. The chain employs TRBV6-6 and TRBJ1-1; D unresolved. In DNA form, the CDR3 reads TGTGCCAGCAGTCGCTACACTGACGCTTTCTTT. Its translation is CASSRYTDAFF.